One sample yielded the 15 T cell receptor beta chains listed below, sequenced in a study of blood T cells in healthy people across ages. A sample-barcoded 5' primer and a J-beta primer mix were used in a second PCR of about 6 to 12 cycles. MiXCR was run by TCRdb on the 5' RACE reads, yielding one entry per CDR3 protein. This table has roughly 2 million distinct CDR3 sequences, 49% appearing once. The sequenced sample consisted of blood. These receptors were obtained from a woman in her 40s in good health.

This rearrangement joins TRBV12-3 or TRBV12-4 to TRBJ2-5; D remains unclear. CDR3 length: 12 amino acids. The V end was cut by 6 bases, the J end by 4 bases, with 9 bases between. DNA for the CDR3: TGTGCCAGCAGCCCGATGGGAGAGACCCAGTACTTC. Translating gives CASSPMGETQYF.

The chain is built from TRBV15 and TRBJ1-2, with TRBD1 identical over 8 bases. The germline V gene encodes CDR1 LNHNV and CDR2 YYDKDF (reference sequence). J gave up 0 bases and V 1 base, and 7 bases lay outside the gene matches. This CDR3 is built from 17 residues. As DNA, the CDR3 is TGTGCCACCAGCAGAGGACCGGACAGGGAGGCTAACTATGGCTACACCTTC. Protein: CATSRGPDREANYGYTF.

The chain recombines TRBV6-5 with TRBJ2-3; possibly TRBD2 for D (6 bases). The V gene's germline CDR1 is MNHEY and CDR2 SVGAGI. This CDR3 contains 15 residues. V was trimmed by 6 bases and J by 3 bases, leaving 16 bases between them. The chain's CDR3 is CASSHDSGGTDTQYF. The CDR3 coding sequence is TGTGCCAGCAGCCACGACAGTGGAGGGACAGATACGCAGTATTTT.

V is TRBV12-3 or TRBV12-4 and J is TRBJ1-2, with D hard to call. V lost 1 base to trimming and J lost 5 bases, with 8 bases between them. The length of the CDR3 is 13 residues. This chain's CDR3 is CASSLEATYGYTF. The CDR3, as DNA: TGTGCCAGCAGTTTAGAGGCCACGTATGGCTACACCTTC.

The genes are TRBV15 and TRBJ1-2, with 10 bases fitting TRBD1. CDR3 length: 16 amino acids. Germline V CDR1 and CDR2: LNHNV, YYDKDF (reference sequence). V lost 8 bases and J lost 8; bases outside the gene matches: 17. The CDR3, as DNA: TGTGCCACCCGACAGGCCCGAGGACAGGGGGTGGAGGGCTACACCTTC. Translating it yields CATRQARGQGVEGYTF.

The V and J genes are TRBV20-1 and TRBJ2-1; 7 nucleotides line up with TRBD1. Per germline, CDR1 DFQATT and CDR2 SNEGSKA (reference sequence). The CDR3 contains 15 residues. V dropped 5 bases and J dropped 0; count of bases not matched to a gene: 7. The CDR3 region is CSAQTGSSSYNEQFF. The CDR3 region has the DNA TGCAGTGCTCAGACAGGGTCTAGCTCCTACAATGAGCAGTTCTTC.

The sample holds a few counts of this clonotype. The chain combines TRBV7-9 with TRBJ1-2; no clear D gene. This CDR3 comprises 15 residues. Germline V gene data show CDR1 as SEHNR and CDR2 as FQNEAQ (reference sequence). V shed 1 base and J shed 5 bases, with 14 bases lying between them. CDR3 sequence reads: CASSLEPGRDYGYTF. CDR3 in DNA: TGTGCCAGCAGCTTAGAGCCGGGTAGGGATTATGGCTACACCTTC.

As DNA, the CDR3 is TGTGCCAGCAGAGGGCCCCCGCGGGGGGTCAGGGATACGCAGTATTTT. It yields the protein CASRGPPRGVRDTQYF. The genes are TRBV7-8 and TRBJ2-3, with 8 bases aligning to TRBD2. The J segment lost 6 bases and the V segment lost 6 bases, leaving 14 bases of the junction unmatched. There are 16 residues in the CDR3. Germline V gene sequence: CDR1 SGHVS, CDR2 FQNEAQ.

The gene calls are TRBV13 and TRBJ1-5; D remains unclear. Trimming left V 5 bases short and J 4 bases short, with 15 bases between. This CDR3 has 15 amino acids. CDR1 is PRHDT and CDR2 is FYEKMQ in the germline V gene (reference sequence). The CDR3, as DNA: TGTGCCAGCAGCATGGGCCGAGAGATTAATCAGCCCCAGCATTTT. Its protein is CASSMGREINQPQHF.

This clonotype was counted only a few times. V usage is TRBV6-6 and J usage is TRBJ2-7; 9 nucleotides align to TRBD1. V lost 5 bases and J lost 5; bases outside the gene matches: 7. Germline CDR1 reads MNHNY; CDR2 reads SVGAGI (reference sequence). The CDR3 length is 14 residues. This CDR3 is CASSDEQGADEQYF. The CDR3, as DNA: TGTGCCAGCAGTGACGAACAGGGGGCCGACGAGCAGTACTTC.

The chain has TRBV12-3 or TRBV12-4 and TRBJ2-7; D is ambiguous. The better agreement between TRBJ2-5 and the DNA end casts doubt on the J call. The length of the CDR3 is 15 residues. The CDR3 spells CASSFRASSAGTQYF. For the CDR3, the DNA is TGTGCCAGCAGTTTTAGGGCCTCCTCGGCAGGGACCCAGTACTTC.

The chain recombines TRBV20-1 with TRBJ1-2, with D possibly being TRBD1 (5 bases). CDR3 size: 12 residues. Germline CDR1 and CDR2: DFQATT and SNEGSKA (reference sequence). The germline V and J ends were trimmed by 5 bases and 6 bases, with 13 bases remaining between them. CDR3 bases: TGCAGTGCTCCCACTTCGGGGCATGGCTACACCTTC. It is translated as CSAPTSGHGYTF.

The sample holds a few counts of this clonotype. This sequence joins TRBV18 and TRBJ2-3; 7 bases align to TRBD1. Germline assignment: CDR1 KGHSH and CDR2 LQKENI. Losses at the gene ends were 6 bases for V and 2 bases for J; bases not matched to a gene: 11. CDR3 size: 16 residues. The CDR3 nucleotides are TGTGCCAGCTCGCCCATACCGACAGGGCACACAGATACGCAGTATTTT. Translation: CASSPIPTGHTDTQYF.

V is TRBV9 and J is TRBJ2-7; D uncertain. This CDR3 is built from 14 residues. Looked up from germline, CDR1 is SGDLS and CDR2 is YYNGEE. Trimming shortened V by 0 bases and J by 0 bases, and 7 bases separated the two germline ends. The CDR3 DNA follows: TGTGCCAGCAGCGTAGGCGAGAGCTCCTACGAGCAGTACTTC. This translates into CASSVGESSYEQYF.

This clonotype was found a few times. CDR3 protein: CASSQDSPGRQETQYF. For the CDR3, the DNA is TGCGCCAGCAGCCAAGATTCTCCTGGGAGACAAGAGACCCAGTACTTC. The gene calls are TRBV4-3 and TRBJ2-5; TRBD2 is a possible D gene (5 bases). The CDR3 is 16 amino acids. Trimming removed 0 bases at V and 2 bases at J, with 13 bases between. CDR1 and CDR2 (germline): LGHNA, YSLEER.